This TCR beta chain is drawn from a study of Graves' ophthalmopathy and Graves' hyperthyroidism. Scientists amplified the TCR beta CDR3 regions from RNA transcripts. Amplification began with first-round RT-PCR using HTBI primers, then second-round multiplex PCR was performed. In TCRdb, the multiplex PCR reads were re-called with MiXCR into one record per CDR3 protein. The sample consists of fewer than 650,000 distinct CDR3 sequences, about 20% of them appearing once. Isolation of PBMCs was performed using 8 to 10 ml of fresh peripheral blood. The sequence was obtained from a young woman with stable Graves' hyperthyroidism. Some clones in this sample may be carry-over from other donors' samples. Sequences were obtained from peripheral blood.

The DNA for the CDR3 is TGTGCCAGCAGCTCCGGACTAGCCGAGGTCGGGGAGCTGTTTTTT. This sequence encodes CASSSGLAEVGELFF. V usage is TRBV7-3 and J usage is TRBJ2-2; 8 nucleotides agree with TRBD2. With 4 bases clipped from V and 7 bases from J, the junction kept 8 bases outside the gene matches. The CDR3 runs 15 residues. From germline, CDR1 is SGHTA and CDR2 FQGTGA.